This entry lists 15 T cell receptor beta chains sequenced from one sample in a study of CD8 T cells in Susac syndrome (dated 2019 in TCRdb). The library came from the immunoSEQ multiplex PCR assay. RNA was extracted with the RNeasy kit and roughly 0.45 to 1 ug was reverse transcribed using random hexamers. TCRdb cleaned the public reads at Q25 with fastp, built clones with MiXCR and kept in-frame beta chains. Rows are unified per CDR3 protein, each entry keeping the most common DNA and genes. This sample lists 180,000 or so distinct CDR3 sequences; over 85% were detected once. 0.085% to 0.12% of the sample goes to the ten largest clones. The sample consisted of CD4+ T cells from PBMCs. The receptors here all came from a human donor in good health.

The CDR3 spells CASSLAGSGDYGGTQYF. The DNA of the CDR3 is TGTGCCAGCAGCTTGGCGGGGAGTGGGGATTATGGTGGTACGCAGTATTTT. The chain employs TRBV5-4 and TRBJ2-3; a possible D gene is TRBD2 (5 bases). Germline V gives CDR1 SGHNT, CDR2 YYREEE (reference sequence). Trimming removed 0 bases from V and 8 bases from J, with 22 bases in between. CDR3 length: 17 amino acids.

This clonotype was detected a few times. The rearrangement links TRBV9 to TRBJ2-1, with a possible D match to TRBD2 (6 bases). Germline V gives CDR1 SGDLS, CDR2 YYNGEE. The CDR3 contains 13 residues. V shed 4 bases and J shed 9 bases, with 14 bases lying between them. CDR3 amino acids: CASSSLEGVEQFF. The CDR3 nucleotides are TGTGCCAGCAGCTCCTTGGAGGGAGTTGAGCAGTTCTTC.

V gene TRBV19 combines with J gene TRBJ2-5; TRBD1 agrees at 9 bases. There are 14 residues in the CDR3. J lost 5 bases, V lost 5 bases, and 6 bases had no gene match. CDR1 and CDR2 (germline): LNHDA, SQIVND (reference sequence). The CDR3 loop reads CASSSTGGRETQYF. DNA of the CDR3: TGTGCCAGTAGTTCGACAGGGGGAAGGGAGACCCAGTACTTC.

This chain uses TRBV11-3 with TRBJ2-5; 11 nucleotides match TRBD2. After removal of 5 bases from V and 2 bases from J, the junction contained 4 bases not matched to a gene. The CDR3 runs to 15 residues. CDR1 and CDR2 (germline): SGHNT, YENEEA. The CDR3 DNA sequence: TGTGCCAGCAGCCAGGGACTAGCGGAACAAGAGACCCAGTACTTC. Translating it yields CASSQGLAEQETQYF.

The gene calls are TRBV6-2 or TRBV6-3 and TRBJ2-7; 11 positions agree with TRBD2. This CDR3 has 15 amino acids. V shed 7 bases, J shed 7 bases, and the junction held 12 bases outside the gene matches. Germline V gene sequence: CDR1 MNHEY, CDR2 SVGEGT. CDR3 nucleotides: TGTGCCAGCATCCAAGGGGCTAGCGGGAGGAGGGAGCAGTACTTC. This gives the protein CASIQGASGRREQYF.

CDR3 bases: TGTGCCAGCAATGGACAGAACACTGAAGCTTTCTTT. Its protein is CASNGQNTEAFF. V usage is TRBV21-1 and J usage is TRBJ1-1; TRBD1, the D gene given by the table, was not confirmed from the DNA. TRBV21-1 is a pseudogene. The CDR3 is 12 residues long.

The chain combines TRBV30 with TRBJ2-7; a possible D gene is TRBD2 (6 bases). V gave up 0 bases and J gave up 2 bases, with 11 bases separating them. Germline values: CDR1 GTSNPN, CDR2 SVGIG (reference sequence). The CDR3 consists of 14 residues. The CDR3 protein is CAWSVPGGAYEQYF. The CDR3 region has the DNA TGTGCCTGGAGTGTACCCGGGGGAGCCTACGAGCAGTACTTC.

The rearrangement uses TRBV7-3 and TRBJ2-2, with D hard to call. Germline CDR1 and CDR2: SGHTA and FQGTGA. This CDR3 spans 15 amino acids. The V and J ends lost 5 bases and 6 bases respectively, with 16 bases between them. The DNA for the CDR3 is TGTGCCAGCAGCCCCCGGTTGTTTTCGTCCGGGGAGCTGTTTTTT. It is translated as CASSPRLFSSGELFF.

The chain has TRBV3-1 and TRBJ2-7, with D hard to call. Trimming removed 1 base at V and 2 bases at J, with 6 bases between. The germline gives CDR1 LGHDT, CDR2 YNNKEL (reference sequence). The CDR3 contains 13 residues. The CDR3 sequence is CASSQVGAYEQYF. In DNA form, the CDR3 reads TGTGCCAGCAGCCAAGTAGGAGCCTACGAGCAGTACTTC.

The CDR3 is CASSRGGQGATGELFF. As DNA, the CDR3 is TGTGCCAGCAGCCGAGGAGGACAGGGGGCCACCGGGGAGCTGTTTTTT. V is TRBV9 and J is TRBJ2-2; 11 positions match TRBD1. CDR1 and CDR2 from the germline V gene are SGDLS and YYNGEE. The CDR3 length is 16 residues. With V trimmed by 4 bases and J by 4 bases, 6 bases remained unmatched. Variable domain in full (rest from reference TRBV9 and TRBJ2-2): DSGVTQTPKHLITATGQRVTLRCSPRSGDLSVYWYQQSLDQGLQFLIQYYNGEERAKGNILERFSAQQFPDLHSELNLSSLELGDSALYFCASSRGGQGATGELFFGEGSRLTVL.

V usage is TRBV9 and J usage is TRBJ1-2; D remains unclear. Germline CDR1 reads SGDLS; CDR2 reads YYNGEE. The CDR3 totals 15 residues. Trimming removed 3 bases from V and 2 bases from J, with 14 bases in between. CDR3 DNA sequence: TGTGCCAGCAGCGAGGGATACAGACAAAACTATGGCTACACCTTC. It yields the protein CASSEGYRQNYGYTF. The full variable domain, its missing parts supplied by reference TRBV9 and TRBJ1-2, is DSGVTQTPKHLITATGQRVTLRCSPRSGDLSVYWYQQSLDQGLQFLIQYYNGEERAKGNILERFSAQQFPDLHSELNLSSLELGDSALYFCASSEGYRQNYGYTFGSGTRLTVV.

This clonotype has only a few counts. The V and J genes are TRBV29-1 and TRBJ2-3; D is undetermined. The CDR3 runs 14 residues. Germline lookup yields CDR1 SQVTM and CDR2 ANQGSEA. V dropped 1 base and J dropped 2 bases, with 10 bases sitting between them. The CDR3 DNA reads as TGCAGCGTTGAAGGTGGGGTACACACAGATACGCAGTATTTT. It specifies CSVEGGVHTDTQYF.

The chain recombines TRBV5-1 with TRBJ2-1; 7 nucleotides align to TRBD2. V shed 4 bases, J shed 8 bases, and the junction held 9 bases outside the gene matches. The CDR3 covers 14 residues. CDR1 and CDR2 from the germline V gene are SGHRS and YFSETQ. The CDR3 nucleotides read TGCGCCAGCAGCATAGGACTAGTCAGCGATGAGCAGTTCTTC. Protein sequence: CASSIGLVSDEQFF.

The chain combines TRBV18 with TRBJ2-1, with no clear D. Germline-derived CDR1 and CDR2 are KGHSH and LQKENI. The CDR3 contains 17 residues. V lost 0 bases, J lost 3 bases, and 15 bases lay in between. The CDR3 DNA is TGTGCCAGCTCACCACCTTTGACTCCATCGGGCTACAATGAGCAGTTCTTC. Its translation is CASSPPLTPSGYNEQFF.

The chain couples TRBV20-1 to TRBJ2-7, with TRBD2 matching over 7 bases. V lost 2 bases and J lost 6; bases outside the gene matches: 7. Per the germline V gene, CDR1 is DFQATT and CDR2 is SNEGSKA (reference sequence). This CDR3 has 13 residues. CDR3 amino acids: CSARWGGLTEQYF. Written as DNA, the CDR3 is TGCAGTGCTAGATGGGGGGGACTTACCGAGCAGTACTTC.